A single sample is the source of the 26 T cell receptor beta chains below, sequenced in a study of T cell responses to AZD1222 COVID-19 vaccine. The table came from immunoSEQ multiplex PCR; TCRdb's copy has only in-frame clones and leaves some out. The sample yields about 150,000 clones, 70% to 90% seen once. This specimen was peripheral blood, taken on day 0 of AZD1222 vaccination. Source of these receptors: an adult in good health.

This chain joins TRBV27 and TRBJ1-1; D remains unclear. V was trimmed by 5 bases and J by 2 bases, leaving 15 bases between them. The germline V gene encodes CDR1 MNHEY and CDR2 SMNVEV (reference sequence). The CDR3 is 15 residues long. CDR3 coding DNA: TGTGCCAGCAGTGACTGGGGTGGTAGCAACACTGAAGCTTTCTTT. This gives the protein CASSDWGGSNTEAFF.

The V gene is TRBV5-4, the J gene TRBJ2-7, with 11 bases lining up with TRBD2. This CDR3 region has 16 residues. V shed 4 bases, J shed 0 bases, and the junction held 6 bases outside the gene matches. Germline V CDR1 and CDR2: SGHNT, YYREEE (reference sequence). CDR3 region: CASSPASGRSSYEQYF. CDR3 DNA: TGTGCCAGCAGCCCGGCTAGCGGGAGGAGCTCCTACGAGCAGTACTTC.

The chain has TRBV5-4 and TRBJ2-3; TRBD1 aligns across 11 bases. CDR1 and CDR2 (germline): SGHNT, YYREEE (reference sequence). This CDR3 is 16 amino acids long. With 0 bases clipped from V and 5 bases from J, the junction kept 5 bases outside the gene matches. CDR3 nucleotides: TGTGCCAGCAGCTTGGCCGGGACAGGGGGTCGAGATACGCAGTATTTT. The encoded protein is CASSLAGTGGRDTQYF.

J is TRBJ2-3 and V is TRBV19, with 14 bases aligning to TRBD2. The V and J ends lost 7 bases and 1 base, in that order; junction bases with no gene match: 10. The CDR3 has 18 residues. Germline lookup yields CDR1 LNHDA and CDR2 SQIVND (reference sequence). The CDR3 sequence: CASTPDLGLAGGTDTQYF. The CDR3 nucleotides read TGTGCCAGTACCCCGGACCTGGGACTAGCGGGAGGCACAGATACGCAGTATTTT.

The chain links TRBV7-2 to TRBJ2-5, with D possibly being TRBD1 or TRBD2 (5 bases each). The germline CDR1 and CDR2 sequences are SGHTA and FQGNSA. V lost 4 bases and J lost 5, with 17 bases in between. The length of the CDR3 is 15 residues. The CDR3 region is CASSWGTAESETQYF. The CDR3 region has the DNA TGTGCCAGCAGCTGGGGGACCGCGGAGTCGGAGACCCAGTACTTC. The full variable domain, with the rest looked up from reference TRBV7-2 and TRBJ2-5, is GAGVSQSPSNKVTEKGKDVELRCDPISGHTALYWYRQSLGQGLEFLIYFQGNSAPDKSGLPSDRFSAERTGGSVSTLTIQRTQQEDSAVYLCASSWGTAESETQYFGPGTRLLVL.

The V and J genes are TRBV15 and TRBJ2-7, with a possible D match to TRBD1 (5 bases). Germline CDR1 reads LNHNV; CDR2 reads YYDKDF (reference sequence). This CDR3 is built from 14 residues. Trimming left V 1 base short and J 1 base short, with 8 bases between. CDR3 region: CATSRARDSYEQYF. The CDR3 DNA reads TGTGCCACCAGCAGAGCCAGGGATTCCTACGAGCAGTACTTC. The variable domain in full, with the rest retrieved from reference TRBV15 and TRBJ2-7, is DAMVIQNPRYQVTQFGKPVTLSCSQTLNHNVMYWYQQKSSQAPKLLFHYYDKDFNNEADTPDNFQSRRPNTSFCFLDIRSPGLGDTAMYLCATSRARDSYEQYFGPGTRLTVT.

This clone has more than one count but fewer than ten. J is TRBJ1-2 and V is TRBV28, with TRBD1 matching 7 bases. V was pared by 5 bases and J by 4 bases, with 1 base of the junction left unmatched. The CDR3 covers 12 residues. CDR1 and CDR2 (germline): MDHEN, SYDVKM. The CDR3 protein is CASSRTGYGYTF. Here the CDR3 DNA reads TGTGCCAGCAGTCGGACAGGCTATGGCTACACCTTC.

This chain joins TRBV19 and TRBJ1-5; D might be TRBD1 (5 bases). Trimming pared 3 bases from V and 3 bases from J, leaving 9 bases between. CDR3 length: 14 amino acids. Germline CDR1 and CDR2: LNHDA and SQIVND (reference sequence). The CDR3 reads CASSIRDLNQPQHF. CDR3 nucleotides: TGTGCCAGTAGTATCCGGGACCTCAATCAGCCCCAGCATTTT.

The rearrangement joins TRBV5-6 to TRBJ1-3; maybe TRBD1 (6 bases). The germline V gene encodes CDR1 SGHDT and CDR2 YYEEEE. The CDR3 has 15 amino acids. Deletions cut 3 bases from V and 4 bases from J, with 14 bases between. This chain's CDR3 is CASSWMGGPGNTIYF. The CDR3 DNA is TGTGCCAGCAGCTGGATGGGGGGCCCAGGAAACACCATATATTTT.

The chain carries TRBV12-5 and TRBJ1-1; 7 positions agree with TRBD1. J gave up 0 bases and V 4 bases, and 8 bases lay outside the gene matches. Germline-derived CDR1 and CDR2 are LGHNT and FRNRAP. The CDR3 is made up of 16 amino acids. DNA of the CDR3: TGTGCTAGTGGTTCAGCGACAGGGAGCCTGAACACTGAAGCTTTCTTT. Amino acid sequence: CASGSATGSLNTEAFF.

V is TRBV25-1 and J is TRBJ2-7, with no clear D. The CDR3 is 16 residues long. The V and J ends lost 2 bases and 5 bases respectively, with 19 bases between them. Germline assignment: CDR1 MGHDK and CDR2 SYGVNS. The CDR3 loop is CASSEGPRAPLDEQYF. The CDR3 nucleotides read TGTGCCAGCAGTGAAGGGCCACGGGCACCCCTGGACGAGCAGTACTTC.

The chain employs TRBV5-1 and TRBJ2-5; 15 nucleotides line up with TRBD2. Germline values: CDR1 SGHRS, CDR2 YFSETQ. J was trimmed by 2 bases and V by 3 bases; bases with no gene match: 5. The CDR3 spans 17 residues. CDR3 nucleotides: TGCGCCAGCAGCTCAGGACTAGCGGGAGGGAATCAAGAGACCCAGTACTTC. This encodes CASSSGLAGGNQETQYF.

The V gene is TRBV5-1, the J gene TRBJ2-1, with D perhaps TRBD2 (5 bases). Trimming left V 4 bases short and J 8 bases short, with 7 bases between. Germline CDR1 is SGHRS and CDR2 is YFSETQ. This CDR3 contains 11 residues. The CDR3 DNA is TGCGCCAGCAGCCCCGGGGATGAGCAGTTCTTC. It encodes CASSPGDEQFF.

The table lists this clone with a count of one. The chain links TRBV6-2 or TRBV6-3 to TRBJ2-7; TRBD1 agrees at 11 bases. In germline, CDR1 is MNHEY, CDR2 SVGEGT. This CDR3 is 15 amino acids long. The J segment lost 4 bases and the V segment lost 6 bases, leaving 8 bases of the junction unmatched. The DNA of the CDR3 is TGTGCCAGCAGGCCTACCGGGACAGGGGGTTACGAGCAGTACTTC. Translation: CASRPTGTGGYEQYF.

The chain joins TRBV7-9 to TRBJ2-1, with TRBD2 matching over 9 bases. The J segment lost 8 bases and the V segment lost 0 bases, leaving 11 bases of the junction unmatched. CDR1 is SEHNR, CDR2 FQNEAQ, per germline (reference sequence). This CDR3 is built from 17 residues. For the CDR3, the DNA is TGTGCCAGCAGCTTAGCGGGCGGCGGGAGGGCCCGCGATGAGCAGTTCTTC. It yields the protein CASSLAGGGRARDEQFF.

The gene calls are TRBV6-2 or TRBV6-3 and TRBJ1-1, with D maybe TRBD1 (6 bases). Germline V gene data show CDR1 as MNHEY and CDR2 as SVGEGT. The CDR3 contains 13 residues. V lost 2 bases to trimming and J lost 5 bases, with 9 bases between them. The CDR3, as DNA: TGTGCCAGCAGTTACGGGGGGCGAACTGAAGCTTTCTTT. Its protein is CASSYGGRTEAFF.

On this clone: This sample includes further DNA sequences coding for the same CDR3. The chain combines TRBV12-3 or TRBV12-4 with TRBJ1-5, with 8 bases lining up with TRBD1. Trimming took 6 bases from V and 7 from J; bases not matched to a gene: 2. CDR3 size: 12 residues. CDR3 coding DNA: TGTGCCAGCAGCGACAGGGGCCAGCCCCAGCATTTT. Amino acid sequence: CASSDRGQPQHF.

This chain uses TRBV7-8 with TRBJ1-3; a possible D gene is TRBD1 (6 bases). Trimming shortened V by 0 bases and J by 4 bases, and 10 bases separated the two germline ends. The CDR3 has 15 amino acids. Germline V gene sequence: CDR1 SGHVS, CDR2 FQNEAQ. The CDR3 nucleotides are TGTGCCAGCAGCTTAGCAGGGGGACGGGGAAACACCATATATTTT. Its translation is CASSLAGGRGNTIYF. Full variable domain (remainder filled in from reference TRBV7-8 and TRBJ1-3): GAGVSQSPRYKVAKRGQDVALRCDPISGHVSLFWYQQALGQGPEFLTYFQNEAQLDKSGLPSDRFFAERPEGSVSTLKIQRTQQEDSAVYLCASSLAGGRGNTIYFGEGSWLTVV.

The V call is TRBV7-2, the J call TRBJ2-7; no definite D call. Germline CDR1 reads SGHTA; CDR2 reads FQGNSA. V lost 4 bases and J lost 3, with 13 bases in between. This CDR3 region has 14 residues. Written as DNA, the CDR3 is TGTGCCAGCAGCTCTTACACTTCCCACTACGAGCAGTACTTC. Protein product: CASSSYTSHYEQYF. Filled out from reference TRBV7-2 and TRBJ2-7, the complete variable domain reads GAGVSQSPSNKVTEKGKDVELRCDPISGHTALYWYRQSLGQGLEFLIYFQGNSAPDKSGLPSDRFSAERTGGSVSTLTIQRTQQEDSAVYLCASSSYTSHYEQYFGPGTRLTVT.

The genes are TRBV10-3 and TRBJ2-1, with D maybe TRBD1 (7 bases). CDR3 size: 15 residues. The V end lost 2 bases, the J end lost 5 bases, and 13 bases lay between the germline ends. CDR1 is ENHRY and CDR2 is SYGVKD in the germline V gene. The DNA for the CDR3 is TGTGCCATCAGTGAGCGGGCAGGGGGGAACAATGAGCAGTTCTTC. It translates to CAISERAGGNNEQFF.

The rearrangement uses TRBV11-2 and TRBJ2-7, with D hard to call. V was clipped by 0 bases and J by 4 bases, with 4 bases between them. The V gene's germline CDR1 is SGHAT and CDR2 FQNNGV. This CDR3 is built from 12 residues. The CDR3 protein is CASSLEPYEQYF. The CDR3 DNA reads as TGTGCCAGCAGCTTAGAGCCATACGAGCAGTACTTC.

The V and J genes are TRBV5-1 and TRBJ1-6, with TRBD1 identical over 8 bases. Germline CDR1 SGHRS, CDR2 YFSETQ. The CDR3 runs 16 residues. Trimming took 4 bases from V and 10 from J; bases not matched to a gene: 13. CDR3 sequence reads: CASSLATTGEGSPLHF. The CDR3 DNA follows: TGCGCCAGCAGCCTTGCAACGACAGGGGAGGGATCACCCCTCCACTTT.

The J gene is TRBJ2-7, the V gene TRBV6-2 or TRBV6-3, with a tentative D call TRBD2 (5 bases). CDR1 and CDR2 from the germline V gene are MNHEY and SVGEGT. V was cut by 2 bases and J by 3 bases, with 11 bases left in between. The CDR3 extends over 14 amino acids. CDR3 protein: CASSYGRGYYEQYF. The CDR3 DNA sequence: TGTGCCAGCAGTTACGGGCGCGGGTACTACGAGCAGTACTTC.

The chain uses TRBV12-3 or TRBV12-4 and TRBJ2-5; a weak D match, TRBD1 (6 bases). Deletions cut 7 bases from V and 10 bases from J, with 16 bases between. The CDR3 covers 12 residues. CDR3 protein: CASTRGSRDQYF. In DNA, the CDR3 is TGTGCCAGCACCAGGGGCTCCCGGGACCAGTACTTC.

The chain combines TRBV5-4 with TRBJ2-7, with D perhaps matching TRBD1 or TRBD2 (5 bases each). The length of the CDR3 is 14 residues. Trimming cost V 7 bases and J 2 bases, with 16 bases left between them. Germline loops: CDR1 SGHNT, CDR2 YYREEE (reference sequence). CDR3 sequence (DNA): TGTGCCAGCTCACCCCGGGACGCCGCCTACGAGCAGTACTTC. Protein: CASSPRDAAYEQYF.

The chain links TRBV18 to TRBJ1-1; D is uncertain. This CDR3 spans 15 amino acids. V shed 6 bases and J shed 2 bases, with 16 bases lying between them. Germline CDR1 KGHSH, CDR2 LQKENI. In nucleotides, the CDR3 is TGTGCCAGCTCCAGTGCGGCGACAAGAAACACTGAAGCTTTCTTT. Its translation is CASSSAATRNTEAFF.